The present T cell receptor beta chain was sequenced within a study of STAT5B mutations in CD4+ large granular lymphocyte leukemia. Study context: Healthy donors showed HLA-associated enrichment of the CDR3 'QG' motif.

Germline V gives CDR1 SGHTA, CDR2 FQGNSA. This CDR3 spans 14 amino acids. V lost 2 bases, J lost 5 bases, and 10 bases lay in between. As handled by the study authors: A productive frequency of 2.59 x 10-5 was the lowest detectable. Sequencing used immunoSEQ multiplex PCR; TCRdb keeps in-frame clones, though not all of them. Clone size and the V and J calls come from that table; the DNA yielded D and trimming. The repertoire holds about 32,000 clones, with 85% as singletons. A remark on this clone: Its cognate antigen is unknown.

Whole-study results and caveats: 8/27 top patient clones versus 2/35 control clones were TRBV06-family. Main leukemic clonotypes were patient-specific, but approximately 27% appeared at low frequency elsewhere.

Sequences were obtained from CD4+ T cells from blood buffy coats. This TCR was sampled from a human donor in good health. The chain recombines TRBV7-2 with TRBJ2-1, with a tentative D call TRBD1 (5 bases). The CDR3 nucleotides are TGTGCCAGCAGCTTATCGACAGATAACAATGAGCAGTTCTTC. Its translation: CASSLSTDNNEQFF.